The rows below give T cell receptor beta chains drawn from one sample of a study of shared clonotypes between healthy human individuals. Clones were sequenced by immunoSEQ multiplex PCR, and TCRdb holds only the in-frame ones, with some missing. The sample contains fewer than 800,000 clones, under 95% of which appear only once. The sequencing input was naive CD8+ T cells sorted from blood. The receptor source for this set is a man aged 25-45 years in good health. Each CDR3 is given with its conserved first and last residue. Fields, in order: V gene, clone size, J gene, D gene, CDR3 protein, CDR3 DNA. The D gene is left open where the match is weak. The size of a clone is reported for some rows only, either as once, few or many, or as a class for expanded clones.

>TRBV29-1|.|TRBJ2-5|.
CSVGARPRETQYF
TGCAGCGTTGGGGCCCGCCCTCGAGAGACCCAGTACTTC
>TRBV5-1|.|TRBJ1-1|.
CASSPGGSDTEAFF
TGCGCCAGCAGCCCAGGAGGTAGCGACACTGAAGCTTTCTTT
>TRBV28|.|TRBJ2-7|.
CASSSRRVQGEQYF
TGTGCCAGCAGCTCCCGCAGGGTCCAAGGCGAGCAGTACTTC
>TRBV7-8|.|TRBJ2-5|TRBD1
CASSSGTGGSGTQYF
TGTGCCAGCAGCTCCGGGACAGGGGGGTCGGGGACCCAGTACTTC
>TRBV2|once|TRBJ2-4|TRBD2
CASRISGTSGSGGAKNIQYF
TGTGCCAGCAGAATATCGGGGACTAGCGGGAGCGGCGGGGCCAAAAACATTCAGTACTTC
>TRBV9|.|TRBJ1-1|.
CASSADSSAGVEAFF
TGTGCCAGCAGCGCAGACAGTTCAGCTGGGGTTGAAGCTTTCTTT
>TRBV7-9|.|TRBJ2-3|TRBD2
CASSPPLAGPSTDTQYF
TGTGCCAGCAGCCCGCCTTTAGCGGGCCCCAGCACAGATACGCAGTATTTT
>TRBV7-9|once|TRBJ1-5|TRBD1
CASSVGTGNQPQHF
TGTGCCAGCAGCGTAGGGACAGGCAATCAGCCCCAGCATTTT
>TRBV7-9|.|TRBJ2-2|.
CASSPTGTNTGELFF
TGTGCCAGCAGCCCTACAGGGACCAACACCGGGGAGCTGTTTTTT
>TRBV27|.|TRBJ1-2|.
CASSYARESRGYTF
TGTGCCAGCAGTTACGCCAGGGAATCGAGGGGCTACACCTTC
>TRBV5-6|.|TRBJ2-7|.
CASSFLSYEQYF
TGTGCCAGCAGCTTCCTATCCTACGAGCAGTACTTC
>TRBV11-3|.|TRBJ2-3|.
CASSLDFSYESNTQYF
TGTGCCAGCAGCTTAGATTTCTCCTACGAATCCAATACGCAGTATTTT
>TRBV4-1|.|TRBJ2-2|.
CASEETGELFF
TGCGCCAGCGAGGAGACCGGGGAGCTGTTTTTT
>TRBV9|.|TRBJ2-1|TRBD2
CASSSIAGRVDEQFF
TGTGCCAGCAGCTCCATAGCGGGAAGGGTTGATGAGCAGTTCTTC
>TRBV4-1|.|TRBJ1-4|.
CASRRGHEKLFF
TGCGCCAGCAGACGTGGGCATGAAAAACTGTTTTTT
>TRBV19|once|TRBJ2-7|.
CASSIYGRYEQYF
TGTGCCAGTAGTATCTACGGACGCTACGAGCAGTACTTC
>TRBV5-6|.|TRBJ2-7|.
CASTTGPPTSYEQYF
TGTGCCAGCACGACCGGTCCCCCGACCTCCTACGAGCAGTACTTC
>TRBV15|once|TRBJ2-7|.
CATSRDRLASYEQYF
TGTGCCACCAGCAGAGATCGGCTGGCCTCCTACGAGCAGTACTTC
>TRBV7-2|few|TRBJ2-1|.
CASGTDTSSYPYNEQFF
TGTGCCAGCGGGACCGACACTAGTTCCTATCCCTACAATGAGCAGTTCTTC
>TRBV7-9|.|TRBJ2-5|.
CASSLLLEQYF
TGTGCCAGCAGCCTACTGTTAGAGCAGTACTTC
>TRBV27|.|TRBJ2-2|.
CASSPTGTGELFF
TGTGCCAGCAGTCCAACAGGGACAGGGGAGCTGTTTTTT
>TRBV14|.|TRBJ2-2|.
CASSPGLTGELFF
TGTGCCAGCAGCCCCGGACTCACCGGGGAGCTGTTTTTT
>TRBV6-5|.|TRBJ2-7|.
CASSQGNRGAYEQYF
TGTGCCAGCAGCCAAGGGAATAGGGGGGCTTACGAGCAGTACTTC
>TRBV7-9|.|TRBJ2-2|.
CASSLAEVTGELFF
TGTGCCAGCAGCTTAGCCGAGGTCACCGGGGAGCTGTTTTTT
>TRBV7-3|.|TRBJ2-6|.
CASSVAGFAGANVLTF
TGTGCCAGCAGCGTTGCAGGGTTCGCGGGGGCCAACGTCCTGACTTTC
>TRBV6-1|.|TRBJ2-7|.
CASSGPPGLIGGGVYEQYF
TGTGCCAGCAGTGGGCCGCCGGGACTAATAGGGGGAGGGGTTTACGAGCAGTACTTC
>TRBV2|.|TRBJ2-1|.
CASSTGTGTYNEQFF
TGTGCCAGCAGTACCGGGACGGGGACCTACAATGAGCAGTTCTTC
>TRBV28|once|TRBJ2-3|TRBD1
CASSPQGQGFDGTDTQYF
TGTGCCAGCAGTCCCCAGGGACAGGGGTTTGATGGGACAGATACGCAGTATTTT
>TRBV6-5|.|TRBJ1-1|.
CASSLYSRAEAFF
TGTGCCAGCAGTCTGTATTCCCGGGCTGAAGCTTTCTTT
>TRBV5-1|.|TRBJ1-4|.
CASSFQGPLSTNEKLFF
TGCGCCAGCAGCTTCCAGGGTCCCCTTTCGACTAATGAAAAACTGTTTTTT
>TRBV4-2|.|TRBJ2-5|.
CASSQDHPTPAAQYF
TGTGCCAGCAGCCAAGACCACCCCACACCGGCGGCCCAGTACTTC
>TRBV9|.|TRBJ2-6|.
CASRPEGGSGANVLTF
TGTGCCAGCAGACCGGAAGGGGGATCAGGGGCCAACGTCCTGACTTTC
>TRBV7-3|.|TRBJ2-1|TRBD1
CASSLWALRDRANNEQFF
TGTGCCAGCAGCTTATGGGCGCTCCGGGACAGGGCAAACAATGAGCAGTTCTTC
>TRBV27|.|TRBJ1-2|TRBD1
CASSLGQGLEDGYTF
TGTGCCAGCAGTTTGGGACAGGGACTGGAGGATGGCTACACCTTC
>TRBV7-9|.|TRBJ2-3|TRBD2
CASSYLAEGTDTQYF
TGTGCCAGCAGCTACCTAGCGGAGGGTACAGATACGCAGTATTTT
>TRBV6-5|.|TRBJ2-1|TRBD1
CASSYTGDGEQFF
TGTGCCAGCAGTTACACAGGGGATGGTGAGCAGTTCTTC
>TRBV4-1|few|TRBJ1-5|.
CASSQGSGNDPDQPQHF
TGCGCCAGCAGCCAAGGATCCGGGAATGACCCGGATCAGCCCCAGCATTTT
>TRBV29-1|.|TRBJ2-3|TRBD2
CSVEALGPSGRAIDTQYF
TGCAGCGTTGAAGCCTTAGGGCCTAGCGGGAGGGCCATAGATACGCAGTATTTT
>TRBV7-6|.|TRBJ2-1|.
CASSSIPGAQMNEQFF
TGTGCCAGCAGCTCTATTCCAGGGGCTCAGATGAATGAGCAGTTCTTC
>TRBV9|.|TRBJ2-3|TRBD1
CASSANRDRVSDTQYF
TGTGCCAGCAGCGCCAACCGGGACAGGGTCTCAGATACGCAGTATTTT
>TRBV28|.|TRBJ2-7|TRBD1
CASSQSLGQGNYEQYF
TGTGCCAGCAGTCAAAGTCTGGGACAGGGAAACTACGAGCAGTACTTC